This TCR beta chain was captured by sequencing in a study of blood T cell repertoires in COVID-19. Study context: Sites in the United States, Italy and Spain provided acute and convalescent COVID-19 samples.

This CDR3 contains 14 residues. V was trimmed by 1 base and J by 6 bases, leaving 13 bases between them. Per germline, CDR1 LNHDA and CDR2 SQIVND (reference sequence). Some clones are missing from TCRdb's copy, which holds only in-frame ones; the method was immunoSEQ multiplex PCR. The sample has 540,000 or so clones, 85% to 90% seen once. The Seattle patients joined while their infection was active and were tracked longitudinally afterward. Sequencing used peripheral blood. This clonotype originated in a woman aged 45-59 years with COVID-19, enrolled during active disease. This chain uses TRBV19 with TRBJ2-7; D is possibly TRBD2 (6 bases). The CDR3 region is CASSIGAGMSEQYF. CDR3 nucleotides: TGTGCCAGTAGTATAGGGGCGGGAATGAGCGAGCAGTACTTC.